The 20 T cell receptor beta chains listed next were all sequenced from one sample in a study of cytomegalovirus exposure and HLA in healthy donors. 60 Vbeta and 13 Jbeta primers were used in PCR. The protocol was immunoSEQ multiplex PCR, while the TCRdb copy is restricted to in-frame clones and leaves out a portion. The sample includes hundreds of thousands of clones, roughly 89% of them seen just once. Sequencing input: PBMCs. Receptors originate from a young woman in good health and CMV-seronegative.

This clone was detected only a few times. CDR3 in DNA: TGTGCAAGTCGCTTAGCCCGAAAGTCCGTGGACATTCTTGGGAATCAGCCCCAGCATTTT. Protein product: CASRLARKSVDILGNQPQHF. The genes are TRBV12-2 and TRBJ1-5; no DNA check was done on the table's D call, TRBD1. TRBV12-2 is classified as a pseudogene. The CDR3 consists of 20 residues.

The chain joins TRBV6-5 to TRBJ2-7; 8 bases map to TRBD1. Germline assignment: CDR1 MNHEY and CDR2 SVGAGI. The CDR3 length is 15 residues. The trim removed 6 bases at V and 3 bases at J, leaving 10 bases unmatched. CDR3 residues: CASRLGTGLGYEQYF. CDR3 nucleotides: TGTGCCAGCAGACTCGGGACAGGTCTGGGCTACGAGCAGTACTTC.

The V and J genes are TRBV2 and TRBJ1-5; 8 bases align to TRBD1. V dropped 4 bases and J dropped 5; count of bases not matched to a gene: 4. This CDR3 contains 14 residues. Germline V gene sequence: CDR1 SNHLY, CDR2 FYNNEI. The CDR3 protein is CASSGGTGDQPQHF. For the CDR3, the DNA is TGTGCCAGCAGTGGCGGGACAGGTGATCAGCCCCAGCATTTT.

The V and J genes are TRBV19 and TRBJ2-5; 7 nucleotides match TRBD2. The germline V gene encodes CDR1 LNHDA and CDR2 SQIVND (reference sequence). After removal of 4 bases from V and 5 bases from J, the junction contained 4 bases not matched to a gene. The CDR3 runs to 13 residues. The CDR3 spells CASSRGGGETQYF. DNA of the CDR3: TGTGCCAGTAGTAGGGGGGGTGGTGAGACCCAGTACTTC. Full variable domain (remainder filled in from reference TRBV19 and TRBJ2-5): DGGITQSPKYLFRKEGQNVTLSCEQNLNHDAMYWYRQDPGQGLRLIYYSQIVNDFQKGDIAEGYSVSREKKESFPLTVTSAQKNPTAFYLCASSRGGGETQYFGPGTRLLVL.

The chain is built from TRBV7-9 and TRBJ2-4; tentative D call: TRBD2 (5 bases). The CDR3 is 18 residues long. The V end was cut by 5 bases, the J end by 5 bases, with 25 bases between. The germline V gene has CDR1 SEHNR and CDR2 FQNEAQ (reference sequence). CDR3 in amino acids: CASSPHRLNRVEENIQYF. CDR3 bases: TGTGCCAGCAGCCCACATAGACTGAATAGGGTGGAGGAAAACATTCAGTACTTC. Using reference TRBV7-9 and TRBJ2-4 for the parts outside the CDR3, the full variable domain is DTGVSQNPRHKITKRGQNVTFRCDPISEHNRLYWYRQTLGQGPEFLTYFQNEAQLEKSRLLSDRFSAERPKGSFSTLEIQRTEQGDSAMYLCASSPHRLNRVEENIQYFGAGTRLSVL.

The rearrangement links TRBV2 to TRBJ1-4; TRBD1 is a possible D gene (6 bases). The CDR3 length is 16 residues. Germline V gives CDR1 SNHLY, CDR2 FYNNEI. With 8 bases removed from V and 11 bases from J, the gap between germline ends came to 27 bases. CDR3 amino acids: CASLDIQGPFVGKLFF. The CDR3 DNA reads TGTGCCAGCCTTGACATCCAGGGGCCCTTTGTGGGGAAACTGTTTTTT.

The chain has TRBV27 and TRBJ2-7; 7 bases are a match to TRBD2. The germline V gene has CDR1 MNHEY and CDR2 SMNVEV (reference sequence). After removal of 7 bases from V and 1 base from J, the junction contained 7 bases not matched to a gene. CDR3 length: 14 residues. The CDR3 loop reads CASTRAGSSYEQYF. The CDR3 DNA is TGTGCCAGCACCCGAGCGGGAAGTTCCTACGAGCAGTACTTC.

The gene calls are TRBV10-2 and TRBJ2-5, with TRBD2 as a possible D gene (6 bases). CDR1 and CDR2 (germline): WSHSY, SAAADI. The ends were cut back, 4 bases at V and 2 bases at J, with 17 bases in the middle. CDR3 length equals 16 residues. This CDR3 is CASSVKAGRGQETQYF. CDR3 nucleotide sequence: TGCGCCAGCAGTGTGAAGGCCGGGAGAGGGCAAGAGACCCAGTACTTC.

This chain uses TRBV7-2 with TRBJ2-7; tentative D call: TRBD1 (6 bases). Trimming shortened V by 7 bases and J by 2 bases, and 12 bases separated the two germline ends. Germline V gene sequence: CDR1 SGHTA, CDR2 FQGNSA. The CDR3 has 13 residues. CDR3 loop: CASTTGPAYEQYF. In nucleotides, the CDR3 is TGTGCCAGCACAACAGGGCCCGCCTACGAGCAGTACTTC.

The rearrangement uses TRBV4-1 and TRBJ2-1; tentative D call: TRBD2 (6 bases). CDR3 size: 16 residues. The germline V gene has CDR1 MGHRA and CDR2 YSYEKL. V was pared by 1 base and J by 0 bases, with 10 bases between. The CDR3 DNA reads as TGCGCCAGCAGCCAAGCCGGGGGATACTCCTACAATGAGCAGTTCTTC. Protein: CASSQAGGYSYNEQFF.

The chain recombines TRBV4-3 with TRBJ2-2; TRBD2 agrees at 9 bases. With V trimmed by 2 bases and J by 15 bases, 19 bases remained unmatched. The germline V gene encodes CDR1 LGHNA and CDR2 YSLEER. The CDR3 sequence is 17 residues long. The CDR3 DNA is TGCGCCAGCAGCCAACGACACAGGGGACTAGCTCTACGAGAGATGTTTTTT. Protein product: CASSQRHRGLALREMFF.

V usage is TRBV2 and J usage is TRBJ2-3; D is uncertain. In germline, CDR1 is SNHLY, CDR2 FYNNEI. There are 13 residues in the CDR3. Trimming removed 10 bases at V and 4 bases at J, with 15 bases between. The CDR3 bases are TGTGCCACATTCGACGGCGGTTCAGATACGCAGTATTTT. Protein product: CATFDGGSDTQYF.

This chain uses TRBV7-2 with TRBJ2-7, with TRBD1 identical over 7 bases. CDR1 SGHTA and CDR2 FQGNSA come from the germline V gene. This CDR3 is built from 18 residues. After removal of 0 bases from V and 0 bases from J, the junction contained 11 bases not matched to a gene. The CDR3: CASSLAYRVAGGSYEQYF. The CDR3, as DNA: TGTGCCAGCAGCTTAGCGTATAGGGTGGCAGGGGGCTCCTACGAGCAGTACTTC.

The rearrangement joins TRBV11-2 to TRBJ2-5; TRBD2 might be the D (6 bases). The assigned J gene may be wrong: the sequence end matches TRBJ2-7 better. CDR1 is SGHAT and CDR2 is FQNNGV in the germline V gene. The CDR3 sequence is 14 residues long. CDR3 sequence (DNA): TGTGCCAGCAGCGGAGGGACCTACTCCTACGAGCAGTACTTC. It is translated as CASSGGTYSYEQYF.

This clone was detected only once. The J gene is TRBJ1-2, the V gene TRBV7-9; possibly TRBD1 for D (5 bases). Germline CDR1 and CDR2: SEHNR and FQNEAQ (reference sequence). The V gene lost 5 bases and the J gene lost 3 bases, with 13 bases spanning the gap. There are 14 residues in the CDR3. CDR3 nucleotides: TGTGCCAGCAGCCCCACAGGAGTCTACTATGGCTACACCTTC. Its translation: CASSPTGVYYGYTF.

This clone was seen only once. The chain is built from TRBV6-5 and TRBJ2-1; D is perhaps TRBD2 (6 bases). V was clipped by 9 bases and J by 9 bases, with 18 bases between them. The CDR3 contains 13 residues. The germline V gene has CDR1 MNHEY and CDR2 SVGAGI. CDR3 coding DNA: TGTGCCAGTTCCCTGGGGGGTGGGTTTGAGCAGTTCTTC. Its translation: CASSLGGGFEQFF.

V is TRBV9 and J is TRBJ1-1, with 9 positions matching TRBD1. The germline V gene encodes CDR1 SGDLS and CDR2 YYNGEE. J gave up 1 base and V 5 bases, and 6 bases lay outside the gene matches. This CDR3 is built from 15 residues. This CDR3 reads CASRPLDRGNTEAFF. In DNA form, the CDR3 reads TGTGCCAGCAGGCCTCTGGACAGGGGGAACACTGAAGCTTTCTTT.

The chain links TRBV5-1 to TRBJ1-3; D is perhaps TRBD1 (6 bases). Per the germline V gene, CDR1 is SGHRS and CDR2 is YFSETQ. Trimming took 5 bases from V and 0 from J, leaving 12 bases between them. There are 15 residues in the CDR3. The CDR3 DNA is TGCGCCAGCAGTGCAGGGGCCAACTCTGGAAACACCATATATTTT. Translating gives CASSAGANSGNTIYF.

The chain couples TRBV11-2 to TRBJ2-5, with 7 bases matching TRBD1. The CDR3 is 17 residues long. Trimming removed 8 bases from V and 1 base from J; junction bases left unmatched: 16. From germline, CDR1 is SGHAT and CDR2 FQNNGV. The DNA for the CDR3 is TGTGCCAGCCGCAGCTTACGAGGCAGGGGGACCCAAGAGACCCAGTACTTC. Translated, it gives CASRSLRGRGTQETQYF.

The V call is TRBV7-9, the J call TRBJ1-5, with 9 nucleotides matching TRBD1. This CDR3 is built from 15 residues. The junction had 2 bases not matched to a gene; V was cut back by 5 bases and J by 0 bases. The germline V gene encodes CDR1 SEHNR and CDR2 FQNEAQ (reference sequence). This CDR3 is CASSRTGVSNQPQHF. In DNA form, the CDR3 reads TGTGCCAGCAGCAGGACAGGGGTTAGCAATCAGCCCCAGCATTTT.